This TCR beta chain originates from a study of blood T cell repertoires in COVID-19. Study background: Acute-phase and convalescent COVID-19 samples originated in the United States, Italy and Spain.

How the authors handled the data: The assay estimated nucleated cells by amplifying reference gene primers. This table comes from immunoSEQ multiplex PCR, and its TCRdb copy is limited to in-frame clones, with some not included. That table gives V, J and clone size, and the DNA gave D and trimming. In the table there are some 110,000 clones, around 85% of which are singletons. The CDR3 consists of 15 residues. The germline V gene encodes CDR1 KGHDR and CDR2 SFDVKD. V lost 8 bases and J lost 1; bases outside the gene matches: 4. In Seattle, patients joined the study during active infection and were tracked longitudinally.

Sequences were obtained from peripheral blood. The chain links TRBV24-1 to TRBJ2-5; TRBD2 matches at 12 bases. The origin of this receptor is a woman older than 75 with COVID-19, enrolled during active disease. CDR3 loop: CATNWTSGVQETQYF. The CDR3 region has the DNA TGTGCCACCAACTGGACTAGCGGGGTCCAAGAGACCCAGTACTTC.